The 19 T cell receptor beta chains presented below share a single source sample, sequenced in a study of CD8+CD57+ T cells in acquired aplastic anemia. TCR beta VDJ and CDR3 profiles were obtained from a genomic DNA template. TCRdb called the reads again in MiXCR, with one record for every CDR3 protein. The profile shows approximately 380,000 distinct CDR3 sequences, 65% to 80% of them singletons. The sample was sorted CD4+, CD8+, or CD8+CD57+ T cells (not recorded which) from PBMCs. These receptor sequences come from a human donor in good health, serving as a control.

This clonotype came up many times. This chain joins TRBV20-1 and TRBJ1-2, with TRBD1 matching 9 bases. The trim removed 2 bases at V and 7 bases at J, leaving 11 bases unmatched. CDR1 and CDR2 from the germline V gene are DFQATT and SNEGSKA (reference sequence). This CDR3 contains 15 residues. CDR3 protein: CSARRTGTGFGGYTF. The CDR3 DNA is TGCAGTGCTAGACGTACCGGGACAGGGTTCGGTGGCTACACCTTC.

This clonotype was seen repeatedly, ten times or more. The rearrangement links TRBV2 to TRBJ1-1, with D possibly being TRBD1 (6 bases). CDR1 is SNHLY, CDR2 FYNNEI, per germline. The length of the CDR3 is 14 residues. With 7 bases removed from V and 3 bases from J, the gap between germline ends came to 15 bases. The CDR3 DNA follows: TGTGCCAGCACCAAGGGGGGGGCCTACACTGAAGCTTTCTTT. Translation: CASTKGGAYTEAFF. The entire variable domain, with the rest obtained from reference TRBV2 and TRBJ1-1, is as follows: EPEVTQTPSHQVTQMGQEVILRCVPISNHLYFYWYRQILGQKVEFLVSFYNNEISEKSEIFDDQFSVERPDGSNFTLKIRSTKLEDSAMYFCASTKGGAYTEAFFGQGTRLTVV.

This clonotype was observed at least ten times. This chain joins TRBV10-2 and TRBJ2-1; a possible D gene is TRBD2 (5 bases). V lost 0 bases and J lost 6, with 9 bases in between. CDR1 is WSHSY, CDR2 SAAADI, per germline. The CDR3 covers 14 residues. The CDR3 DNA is TGCGCCAGCAGTGAGTCTACCGGGATCAATGAGCAGTTCTTC. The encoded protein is CASSESTGINEQFF.

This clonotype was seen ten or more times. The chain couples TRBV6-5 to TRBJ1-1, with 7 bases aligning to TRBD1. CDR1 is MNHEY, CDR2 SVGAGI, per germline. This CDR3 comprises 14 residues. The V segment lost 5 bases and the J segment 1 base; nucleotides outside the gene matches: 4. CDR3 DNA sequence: TGTGCCAGCAGTCAGGGGGGGCGGAACACTGAAGCTTTCTTT. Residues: CASSQGGRNTEAFF.

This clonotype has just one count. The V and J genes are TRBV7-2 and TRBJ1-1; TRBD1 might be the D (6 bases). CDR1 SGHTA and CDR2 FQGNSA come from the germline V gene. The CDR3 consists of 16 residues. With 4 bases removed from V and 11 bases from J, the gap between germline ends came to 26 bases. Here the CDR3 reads CASSSVAGGYEQYAFF. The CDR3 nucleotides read TGTGCCAGCAGCTCCGTGGCGGGGGGCTACGAGCAGTACGCTTTCTTT.

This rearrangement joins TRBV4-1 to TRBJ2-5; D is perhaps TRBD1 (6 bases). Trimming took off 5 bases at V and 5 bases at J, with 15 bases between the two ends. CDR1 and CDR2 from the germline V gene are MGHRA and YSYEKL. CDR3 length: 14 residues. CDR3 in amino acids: CASSIWGQGETQYF. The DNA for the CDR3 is TGCGCCAGCAGCATCTGGGGGCAGGGTGAGACCCAGTACTTC.

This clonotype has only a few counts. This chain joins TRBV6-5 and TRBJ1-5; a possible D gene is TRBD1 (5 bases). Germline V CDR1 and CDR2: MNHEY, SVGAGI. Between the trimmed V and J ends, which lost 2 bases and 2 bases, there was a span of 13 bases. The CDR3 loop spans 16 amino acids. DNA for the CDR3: TGTGCCAGCAGTTACCCTAACCAGGGAGGCAATCAGCCCCAGCATTTT. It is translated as CASSYPNQGGNQPQHF.

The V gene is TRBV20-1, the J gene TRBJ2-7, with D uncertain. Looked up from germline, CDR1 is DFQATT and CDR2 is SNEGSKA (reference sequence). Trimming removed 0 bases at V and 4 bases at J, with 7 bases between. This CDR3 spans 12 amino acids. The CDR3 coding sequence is TGCAGTGCTAGAGATGGCCGGTACGAGCAGTACTTC. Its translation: CSARDGRYEQYF.

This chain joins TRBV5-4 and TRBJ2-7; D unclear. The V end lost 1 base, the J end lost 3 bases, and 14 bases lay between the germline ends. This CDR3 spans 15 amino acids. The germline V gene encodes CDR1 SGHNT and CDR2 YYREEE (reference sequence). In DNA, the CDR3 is TGTGCCAGCAGCTTGACCGCGGCTCCGAACTACGAGCAGTACTTC. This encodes CASSLTAAPNYEQYF.

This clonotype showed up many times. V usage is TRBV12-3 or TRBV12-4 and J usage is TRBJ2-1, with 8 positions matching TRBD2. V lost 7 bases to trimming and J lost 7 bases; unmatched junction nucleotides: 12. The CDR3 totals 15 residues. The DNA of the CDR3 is TGTGCCAGCAATCTGTCGGGGGGGGCTCGGAATGAGCAGTTCTTC. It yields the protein CASNLSGGARNEQFF.

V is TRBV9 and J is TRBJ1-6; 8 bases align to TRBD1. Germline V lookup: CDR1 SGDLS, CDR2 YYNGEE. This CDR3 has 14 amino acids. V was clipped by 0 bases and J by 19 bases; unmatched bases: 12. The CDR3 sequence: CASSVDPLDRVEHF. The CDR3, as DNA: TGTGCCAGCAGCGTAGACCCGTTGGACAGGGTAGAACACTTT. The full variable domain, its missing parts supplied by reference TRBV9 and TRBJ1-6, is DSGVTQTPKHLITATGQRVTLRCSPRSGDLSVYWYQQSLDQGLQFLIQYYNGEERAKGNILERFSAQQFPDLHSELNLSSLELGDSALYFCASSVDPLDRVEHFGNGTRLTVT.

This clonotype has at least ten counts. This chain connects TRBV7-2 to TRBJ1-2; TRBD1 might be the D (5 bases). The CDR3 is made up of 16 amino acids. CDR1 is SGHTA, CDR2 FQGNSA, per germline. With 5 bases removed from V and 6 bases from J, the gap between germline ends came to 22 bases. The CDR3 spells CASSQEGRTPHNGYTF. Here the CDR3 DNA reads TGTGCCAGCAGCCAAGAGGGCCGGACACCACATAATGGCTACACCTTC.

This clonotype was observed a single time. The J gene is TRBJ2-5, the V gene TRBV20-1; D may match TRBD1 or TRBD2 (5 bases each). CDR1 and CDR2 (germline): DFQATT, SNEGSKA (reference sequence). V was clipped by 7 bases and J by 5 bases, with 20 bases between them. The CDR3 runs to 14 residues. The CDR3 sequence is CSVSPGAIMETQYF. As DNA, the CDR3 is TGCAGTGTTAGCCCCGGGGCAATTATGGAGACCCAGTACTTC.

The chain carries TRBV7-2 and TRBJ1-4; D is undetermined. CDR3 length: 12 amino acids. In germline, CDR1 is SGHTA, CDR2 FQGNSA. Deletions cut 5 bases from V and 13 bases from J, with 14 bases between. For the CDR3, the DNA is TGTGCCAGCAGCACCCCGGGCCTGGGACTGTTTTTT. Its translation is CASSTPGLGLFF.

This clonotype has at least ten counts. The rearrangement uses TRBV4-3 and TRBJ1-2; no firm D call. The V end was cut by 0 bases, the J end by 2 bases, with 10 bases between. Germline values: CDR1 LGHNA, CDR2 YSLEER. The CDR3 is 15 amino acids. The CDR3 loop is CASSQEWGSNYGYTF. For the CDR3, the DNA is TGCGCCAGCAGCCAAGAGTGGGGATCCAACTATGGCTACACCTTC.

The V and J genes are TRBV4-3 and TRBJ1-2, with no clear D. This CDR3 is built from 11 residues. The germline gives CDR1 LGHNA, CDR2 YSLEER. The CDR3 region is CSGNEGRGYTF. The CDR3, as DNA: TGCAGCGGCAACGAGGGAAGGGGCTACACCTTC.

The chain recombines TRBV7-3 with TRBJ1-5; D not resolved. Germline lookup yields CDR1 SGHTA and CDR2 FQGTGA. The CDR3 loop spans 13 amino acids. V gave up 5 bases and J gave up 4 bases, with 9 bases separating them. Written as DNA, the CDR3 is TGTGCCAGCAGCCCCGGGGAAAATCAGCCCCAGCATTTT. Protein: CASSPGENQPQHF.

Here the CDR3 reads CASSLGQPNSPLHF. The DNA for the CDR3 is TGTGCCAGCAGCTTAGGCCAGCCCAATTCACCCCTCCACTTT. This chain connects TRBV7-8 to TRBJ1-6; no definite D call. CDR1 is SGHVS and CDR2 is FQNEAQ in the germline V gene. The CDR3 loop spans 14 amino acids. Trimming stripped 1 base from V and 7 bases from J, with 8 bases between.

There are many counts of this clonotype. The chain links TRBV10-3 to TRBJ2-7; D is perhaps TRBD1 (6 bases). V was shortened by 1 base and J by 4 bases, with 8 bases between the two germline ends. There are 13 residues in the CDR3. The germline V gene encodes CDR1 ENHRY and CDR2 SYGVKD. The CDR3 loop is CAISEYRDYEQYF. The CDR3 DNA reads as TGTGCCATCAGTGAGTACAGGGATTACGAGCAGTACTTC.